This record looks at one T cell receptor (beta chain) sequence and its context. Its antigen is not identified. The data originate from a study of shared clonotypes between healthy human individuals. Study results and limitations: The study's rarefaction showed incomplete sorted-subset sequencing despite large depth. Tissue TCR repertoires likely differ from these blood-only repertoires. In having few donors, the study represented limited genetic and exposure-history diversity.

This CDR3 is 17 amino acids long. With 2 bases removed from V and 3 bases from J, the gap between germline ends came to 20 bases. Per the study methods: Because ImmunoSEQ provided only junction sequences with no quality scores, the filtering differed. The method was immunoSEQ multiplex PCR; TCRdb's version includes in-frame clones alone and lacks a portion of them. That table is the source of V, J and clone size, and D and trimming were worked out from the DNA. The sample contains under 2,500,000 clones, approximately 96% of which appear only once. The sequence was obtained from a man younger than 35 in good health. The sequencing input was naive CD4+ T cells sorted from blood. Subset here: CD45RA+ positively selected. The chain joins TRBV6-7 to TRBJ2-7, with D possibly TRBD2 on 6 matching bases. TRBV6-7 is assigned to the ORF class and has an uncertain function. The CDR3 protein is CASSYKTGAGRGYEQYF. CDR3 sequence (DNA): TGTGCCAGCAGTTACAAAACGGGAGCCGGACGTGGCTACGAGCAGTACTTC.